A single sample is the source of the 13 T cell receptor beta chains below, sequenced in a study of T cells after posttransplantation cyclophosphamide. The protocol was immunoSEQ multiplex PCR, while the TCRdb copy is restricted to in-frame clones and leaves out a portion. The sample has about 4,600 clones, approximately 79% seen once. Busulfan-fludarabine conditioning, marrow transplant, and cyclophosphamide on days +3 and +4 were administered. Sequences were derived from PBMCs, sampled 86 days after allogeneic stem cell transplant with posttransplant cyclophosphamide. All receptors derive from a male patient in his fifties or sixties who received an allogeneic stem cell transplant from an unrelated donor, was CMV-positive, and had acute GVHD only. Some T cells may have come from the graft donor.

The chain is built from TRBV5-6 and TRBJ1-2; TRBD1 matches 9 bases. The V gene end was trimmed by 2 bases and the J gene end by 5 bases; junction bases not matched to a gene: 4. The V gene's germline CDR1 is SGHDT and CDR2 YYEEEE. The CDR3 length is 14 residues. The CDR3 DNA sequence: TGTGCCAGCAGCTTCCGGGACAGGGTTTATGGCTACACCTTC. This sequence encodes CASSFRDRVYGYTF.

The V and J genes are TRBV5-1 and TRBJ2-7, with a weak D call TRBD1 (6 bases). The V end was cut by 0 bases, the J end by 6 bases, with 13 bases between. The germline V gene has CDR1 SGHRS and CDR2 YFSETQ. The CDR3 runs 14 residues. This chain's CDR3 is CASSLVRGKGEQYF. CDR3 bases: TGCGCCAGCAGCTTGGTCAGGGGTAAAGGCGAGCAGTACTTC.

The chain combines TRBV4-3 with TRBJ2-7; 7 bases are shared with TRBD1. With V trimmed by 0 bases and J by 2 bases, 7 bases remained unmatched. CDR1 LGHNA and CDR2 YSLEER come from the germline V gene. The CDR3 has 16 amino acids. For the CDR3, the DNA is TGCGCCAGCAGCCAAGATTACAGGGGACGGGCCTACGAGCAGTACTTC. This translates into CASSQDYRGRAYEQYF.

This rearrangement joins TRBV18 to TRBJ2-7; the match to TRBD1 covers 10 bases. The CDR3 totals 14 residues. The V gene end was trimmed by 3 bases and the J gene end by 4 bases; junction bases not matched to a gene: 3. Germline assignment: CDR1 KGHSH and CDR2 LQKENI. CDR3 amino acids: CASSPPGQGYEQYF. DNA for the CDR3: TGTGCCAGCTCACCTCCGGGACAGGGGTACGAGCAGTACTTC.

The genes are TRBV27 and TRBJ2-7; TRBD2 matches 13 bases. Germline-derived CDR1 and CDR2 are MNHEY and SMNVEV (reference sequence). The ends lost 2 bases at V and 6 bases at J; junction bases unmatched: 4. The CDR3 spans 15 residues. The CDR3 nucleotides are TGTGCCAGCAGTTTAGGACTAGCGGGAGCCGGCGAGCAGTACTTC. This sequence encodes CASSLGLAGAGEQYF.

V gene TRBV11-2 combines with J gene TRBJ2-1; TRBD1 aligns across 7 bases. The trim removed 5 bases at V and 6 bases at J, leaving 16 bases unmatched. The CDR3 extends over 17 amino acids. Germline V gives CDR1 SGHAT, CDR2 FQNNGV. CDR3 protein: CASSLRTVWRTGNEQFF. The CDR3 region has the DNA TGTGCCAGCAGCCTTCGGACAGTTTGGCGGACAGGCAATGAGCAGTTCTTC.

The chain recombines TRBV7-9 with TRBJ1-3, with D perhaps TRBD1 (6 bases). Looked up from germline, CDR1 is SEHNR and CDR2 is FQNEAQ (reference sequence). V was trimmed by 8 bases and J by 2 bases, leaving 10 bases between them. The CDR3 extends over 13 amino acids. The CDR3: CASRRTAGNTIYF. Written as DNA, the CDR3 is TGTGCCAGCCGGAGGACAGCTGGAAACACCATATATTTT.

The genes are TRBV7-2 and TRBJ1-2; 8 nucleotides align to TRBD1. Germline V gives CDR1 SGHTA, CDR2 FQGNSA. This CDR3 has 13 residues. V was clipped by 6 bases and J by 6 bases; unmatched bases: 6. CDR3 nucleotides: TGTGCCAGCAGTTCGGGACAGGAGAATGGCTACACCTTC. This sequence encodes CASSSGQENGYTF. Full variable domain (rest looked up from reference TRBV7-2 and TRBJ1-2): GAGVSQSPSNKVTEKGKDVELRCDPISGHTALYWYRQSLGQGLEFLIYFQGNSAPDKSGLPSDRFSAERTGGSVSTLTIQRTQQEDSAVYLCASSSGQENGYTFGSGTRLTVV.

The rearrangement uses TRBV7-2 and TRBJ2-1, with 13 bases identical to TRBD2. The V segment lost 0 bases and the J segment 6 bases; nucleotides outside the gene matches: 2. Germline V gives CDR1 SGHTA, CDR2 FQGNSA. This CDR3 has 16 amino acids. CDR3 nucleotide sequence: TGTGCCAGCAGCTTAGCCGGACTAGCGGGAGTCAATGAGCAGTTCTTC. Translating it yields CASSLAGLAGVNEQFF.

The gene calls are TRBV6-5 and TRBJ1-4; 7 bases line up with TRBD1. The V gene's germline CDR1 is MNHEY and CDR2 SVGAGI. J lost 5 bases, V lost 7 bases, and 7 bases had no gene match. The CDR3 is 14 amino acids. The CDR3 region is CASKLDRRNEKLFF. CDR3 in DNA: TGTGCCAGCAAGCTGGACAGGCGGAATGAAAAACTGTTTTTT.

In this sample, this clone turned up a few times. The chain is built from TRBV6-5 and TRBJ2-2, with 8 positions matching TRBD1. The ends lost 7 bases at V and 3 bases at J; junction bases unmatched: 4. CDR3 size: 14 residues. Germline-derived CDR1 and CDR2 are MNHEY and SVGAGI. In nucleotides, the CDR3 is TGTGCCAGCACTAAGACAGGGGACACCGGGGAGCTGTTTTTT. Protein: CASTKTGDTGELFF.

CDR3 sequence reads: CATRGAGGV. The CDR3 DNA sequence: TGTGCCACCAGGGGAGCCGGGGGTGTC. The chain combines TRBV15 with TRBJ2-7; perhaps TRBD2 as D (6 bases). This CDR3 is 9 amino acids long. Germline V CDR1 and CDR2: LNHNV, YYDKDF (reference sequence).

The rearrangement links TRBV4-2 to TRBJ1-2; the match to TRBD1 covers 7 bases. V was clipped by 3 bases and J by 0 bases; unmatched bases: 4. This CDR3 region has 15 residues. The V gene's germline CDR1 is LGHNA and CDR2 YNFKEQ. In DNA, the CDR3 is TGTGCCAGCAGCCAGGGGGACAGATCTAACTATGGCTACACCTTC. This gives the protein CASSQGDRSNYGYTF.